This passage covers 17 T cell receptor beta chains from one sample sequenced in a study of T cell responses to AZD1222 COVID-19 vaccine (dated by TCRdb to 2020 to 2023). Reading the label with the study, this specimen's time point is: about 28 days (+/-7) after the second vaccine dose. The library was produced with the immunoSEQ multiplex PCR assay. Drawn from immuneACCESS, this table holds only the in-frame rearrangements with V and J called that TCRdb kept. Clones are partly lost; checked studies trace under half to an unresolved V gene and leave the rest unexplained. Across this sample there are 50,000 or so clones, with 89% seen only once. About 5.4% of the sample is taken by the ten largest. The source was peripheral blood, collected 28 days after the second AZD1222 dose. Receptors were obtained from an adult who received the AZD1222 COVID-19 vaccine.

This chain links TRBV6-1 with TRBJ2-1; 8 nucleotides align to TRBD1. Germline loops: CDR1 MNHNS, CDR2 SASEGT. The CDR3 spans 16 residues. V lost 2 bases to trimming and J lost 4 bases; unmatched junction nucleotides: 7. In nucleotides, the CDR3 is TGTGCCAGCAGTGAATGGGCAGGGACAGGTTACAATGAGCAGTTCTTC. It specifies CASSEWAGTGYNEQFF.

In the case of this clone: A read error may account for a junction end that differs from germline. The V gene is TRBV5-1, the J gene TRBJ1-3; no clear D. The CDR3 totals 16 residues. Germline CDR1 SGHRS, CDR2 YFSETQ. The CDR3 reads CASSLPQRFPGNAIYF. The CDR3 nucleotides are TGCGCCAGCAGCTTGCCGCAAAGATTCCCTGGAAACGCCATATATTTT.

This rearrangement joins TRBV5-8 to TRBJ1-5; D gene ambiguous. The CDR3 is made up of 11 amino acids. V shed 3 bases and J shed 9 bases, with 7 bases lying between them. Germline CDR1 reads SGHTS; CDR2 reads YDEGEE. The CDR3 region is CASSSRGPQHF. The DNA for the CDR3 is TGTGCCAGCAGCTCGCGCGGGCCCCAGCATTTT.

This sequence joins TRBV28 and TRBJ1-2; unclear D gene. Germline CDR1 and CDR2: MDHEN and SYDVKM. The CDR3 runs 13 residues. V lost 3 bases and J lost 4, with 9 bases in between. The CDR3 nucleotides are TGTGCCAGCAGTTTTCGAGGGTTCTATGGCTACACCTTC. Translated: CASSFRGFYGYTF.

The V call is TRBV27, the J call TRBJ2-1; D gene uncertain. The germline V and J ends were trimmed by 3 bases and 7 bases, with 16 bases remaining between them. CDR1 and CDR2 (germline): MNHEY, SMNVEV (reference sequence). The CDR3 has 15 amino acids. The CDR3: CASSLFSGLPNEQFF. CDR3 sequence (DNA): TGTGCCAGCAGTTTGTTCTCTGGGCTACCGAATGAGCAGTTCTTC.

V and J are TRBV27 and TRBJ1-6; D uncertain. This CDR3 has 17 amino acids. The ends were cut back, 4 bases at V and 7 bases at J, with 20 bases in the middle. Germline CDR1 reads MNHEY; CDR2 reads SMNVEV (reference sequence). The CDR3 loop is CASSSTLRTLKNSPLHF. DNA for the CDR3: TGTGCCAGCAGTTCAACCCTCAGGACGTTAAAGAATTCACCCCTCCACTTT.

The genes are TRBV5-1 and TRBJ2-4; D ambiguous. Germline loops: CDR1 SGHRS, CDR2 YFSETQ. This CDR3 has 14 amino acids. V was cut by 3 bases and J by 5 bases, with 12 bases left in between. The CDR3, as DNA: TGCGCCAGCAGCTCCGCGTCCGGACAAAACATTCAGTACTTC. Residues: CASSSASGQNIQYF.

This chain connects TRBV7-8 to TRBJ1-3; weak D call: TRBD1 (6 bases). Trimming stripped 5 bases from V and 0 bases from J, with 17 bases between. The CDR3 runs to 17 residues. CDR1 is SGHVS, CDR2 FQNEAQ, per germline. CDR3 sequence reads: CASSQTTTGSSGNTIYF. DNA for the CDR3: TGTGCCAGCAGCCAAACAACGACAGGTTCCTCTGGAAACACCATATATTTT.

This chain uses TRBV29-1 with TRBJ1-2; 7 bases agree with TRBD1. The CDR3 covers 12 residues. The germline V gene has CDR1 SQVTM and CDR2 ANQGSEA. The V and J ends lost 2 bases and 7 bases, in that order; junction bases with no gene match: 4. The CDR3 loop is CSVERDSPGYTF. Written as DNA, the CDR3 is TGCAGCGTTGAACGGGACAGTCCTGGCTACACCTTC.

This clone appeared a few times. The chain carries TRBV6-5 and TRBJ1-5; no firm D call. Germline CDR1 MNHEY, CDR2 SVGAGI. The CDR3 covers 14 residues. V lost 6 bases to trimming and J lost 7 bases, with 16 bases between them. The CDR3 DNA follows: TGTGCCAGCAGCCCGTCCCCGGAGGCACAGCCCCAGCATTTT. It encodes CASSPSPEAQPQHF.

V usage is TRBV5-1 and J usage is TRBJ2-5; D may be TRBD2 (6 bases). Trimming stripped 0 bases from V and 9 bases from J, with 15 bases between. The CDR3 runs 14 residues. Looked up from germline, CDR1 is SGHRS and CDR2 is YFSETQ. CDR3: CASSLGHRGEAQYF. The DNA of the CDR3 is TGCGCCAGCAGCTTGGGACACCGCGGGGAAGCCCAGTACTTC.

V usage is TRBV6-2 or TRBV6-3 and J usage is TRBJ1-2, with D perhaps matching TRBD1 (6 bases). Germline assignment: CDR1 MNHEY and CDR2 SVGEGT. The CDR3 runs to 15 residues. The ends were cut back, 4 bases at V and 3 bases at J, with 15 bases in the middle. The CDR3 DNA reads TGTGCCAGCAGTTCTGAAGGGGGGCGCGACTATGGCTACACCTTC. It translates to CASSSEGGRDYGYTF.

The chain combines TRBV19 with TRBJ2-7, with 9 bases matching TRBD1. Per germline, CDR1 LNHDA and CDR2 SQIVND (reference sequence). V lost 5 bases, J lost 0 bases, and 8 bases stayed unmatched. The CDR3 has 16 amino acids. CDR3 sequence: CASSGGPGQGSYEQYF. The CDR3 coding sequence is TGTGCCAGTAGTGGTGGCCCGGGACAGGGCTCCTACGAGCAGTACTTC.

The sample holds one count of this clone. This chain connects TRBV9 to TRBJ2-2; 8 bases are a match to TRBD2. Germline V lookup: CDR1 SGDLS, CDR2 YYNGEE. This CDR3 is built from 15 residues. V shed 0 bases and J 5 bases; nucleotides not matched to a gene: 3. The CDR3 loop reads CASSVVAGGTGELFF. CDR3 in DNA: TGTGCCAGCAGCGTAGTCGCGGGGGGAACCGGGGAGCTGTTTTTT.

In the case of this clone: A junction boundary mismatches the germline segment, possibly from a read error. This rearrangement joins TRBV28 to TRBJ2-7; D may be TRBD2 (6 bases). The CDR3 is 15 residues long. Germline loops: CDR1 MDHEN, CDR2 SYDVKM. CDR3 sequence reads: CASTLLARTSHEQYF. Written as DNA, the CDR3 is TGTGCCAGCACCCTTCTAGCGCGCACCTCCCACGAGCAGTACTTC.

This clone came up once. The V and J genes are TRBV9 and TRBJ1-4; D uncertain. Germline lookup yields CDR1 SGDLS and CDR2 YYNGEE. The CDR3 covers 17 residues. V lost 3 bases and J lost 8, with 23 bases in between. The CDR3 sequence: CASSATPTEGLREKLFF. The CDR3 bases are TGTGCCAGCAGCGCAACCCCGACGGAGGGCTTGAGGGAAAAACTGTTTTTT.

The chain links TRBV6-2 or TRBV6-3 to TRBJ2-3; weak D call: TRBD1 (6 bases). Trimming removed 5 bases at V and 7 bases at J, with 10 bases between. CDR3 length: 12 amino acids. Germline loops: CDR1 MNHEY, CDR2 SVGEGT. The CDR3 nucleotides are TGTGCCAGCAGTCCACAGGGTTATACGCAGTATTTT. Its translation: CASSPQGYTQYF.